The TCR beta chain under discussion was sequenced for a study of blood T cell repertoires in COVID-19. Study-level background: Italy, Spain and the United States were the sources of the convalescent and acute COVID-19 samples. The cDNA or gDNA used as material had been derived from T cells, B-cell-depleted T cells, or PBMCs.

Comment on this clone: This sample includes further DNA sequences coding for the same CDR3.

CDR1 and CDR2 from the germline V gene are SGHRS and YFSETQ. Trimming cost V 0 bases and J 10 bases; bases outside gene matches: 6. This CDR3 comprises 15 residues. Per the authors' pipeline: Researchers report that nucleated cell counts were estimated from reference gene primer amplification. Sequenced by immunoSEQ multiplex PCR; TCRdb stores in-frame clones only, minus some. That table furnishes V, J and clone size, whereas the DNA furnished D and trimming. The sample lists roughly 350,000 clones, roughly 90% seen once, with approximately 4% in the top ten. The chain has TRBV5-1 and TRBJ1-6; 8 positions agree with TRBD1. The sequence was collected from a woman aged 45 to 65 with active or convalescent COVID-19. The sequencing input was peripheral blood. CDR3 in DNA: TGCGCCAGCAGCTTGGCCGGGACAGGACGATCACCCCTCCACTTT. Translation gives CASSLAGTGRSPLHF.